One sample yielded the 4 T cell receptor beta chains listed below, sequenced in a study of cytomegalovirus exposure and HLA in healthy donors. Amplification used 60 Vbeta primers and 13 Jbeta primers. Produced via immunoSEQ multiplex PCR; TCRdb's table is partial and in-frame only. Here the sample spans about 170,000 clones, 80% to 90% being singletons. The sample was PBMCs. All receptors come from a man between 18 and 29 years old in good health and CMV-seropositive.

The chain carries TRBV7-9 and TRBJ2-5; 7 positions match TRBD1. Germline CDR1 and CDR2: SEHNR and FQNEAQ (reference sequence). V lost 5 bases to trimming and J lost 1 base; unmatched junction nucleotides: 7. The CDR3 contains 15 residues. CDR3 in DNA: TGTGCCAGCAGCGCTAAGGACAGGATCCAAGAGACCCAGTACTTC. Translating gives CASSAKDRIQETQYF.

The chain recombines TRBV18 with TRBJ1-5; the match to TRBD1 covers 7 bases. The ends lost 6 bases at V and 7 bases at J; junction bases unmatched: 3. The length of the CDR3 is 12 residues. Germline values: CDR1 KGHSH, CDR2 LQKENI. CDR3 sequence reads: CASSGRGQPQHF. The CDR3 bases are TGTGCCAGCTCCGGCAGGGGGCAGCCCCAGCATTTT.

This rearrangement joins TRBV4-3 to TRBJ1-2; a possible D gene is TRBD1 (6 bases). Trimming shortened V by 5 bases and J by 6 bases, and 19 bases separated the two germline ends. In germline, CDR1 is LGHNA, CDR2 YSLEER. This CDR3 has 15 residues. In DNA, the CDR3 is TGCGCCAGCAGCGTACACCCGGGACAAGGAAATGGCTACACCTTC. Its translation is CASSVHPGQGNGYTF.

The CDR3 region has the DNA TGTGCCAGCACTCGGACCGGGACAGGGTTGGAAAAACTGTTTTTT. Its translation is CASTRTGTGLEKLFF. The chain uses TRBV27 and TRBJ1-4, with 9 bases lining up with TRBD1. CDR3 length equals 15 residues. Germline V gene data show CDR1 as MNHEY and CDR2 as SMNVEV (reference sequence). Trimming took 7 bases from V and 8 from J; bases not matched to a gene: 11.